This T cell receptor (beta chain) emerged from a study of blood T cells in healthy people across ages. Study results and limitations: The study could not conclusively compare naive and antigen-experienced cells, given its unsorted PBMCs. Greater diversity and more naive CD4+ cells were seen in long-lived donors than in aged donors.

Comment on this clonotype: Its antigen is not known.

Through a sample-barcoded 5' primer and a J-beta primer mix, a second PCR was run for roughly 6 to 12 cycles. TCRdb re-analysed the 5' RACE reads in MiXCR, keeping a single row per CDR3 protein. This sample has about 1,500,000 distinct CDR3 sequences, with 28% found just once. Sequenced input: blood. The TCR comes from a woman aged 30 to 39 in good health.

This chain's CDR3 is CASSVVHGTDTQYF. The CDR3 DNA reads as TGTGCCAGCAGCGTAGTCCACGGCACAGATACGCAGTATTTT. J is TRBJ2-3 and V is TRBV9; D call uncertain. The germline gives CDR1 SGDLS, CDR2 YYNGEE. The CDR3 length is 14 residues. The V and J ends lost 0 bases and 1 base respectively, with 6 bases between them.